The 20 T cell receptor beta chains below all came from one sample that was sequenced in a study of cytomegalovirus exposure and HLA in healthy donors. Measured with immunoSEQ multiplex PCR; TCRdb has only the in-frame clones, and not every one. This sample has 230,000 or so clones, with roughly 88% found just once. Sequencing used PBMCs. Receptor source: a woman aged 18-30 years in good health and CMV-seronegative.

This chain uses TRBV28 with TRBJ2-7, with D possibly being TRBD1 (6 bases). Trimming cost V 7 bases and J 0 bases, with 13 bases left between them. This CDR3 has 14 residues. Per the germline V gene, CDR1 is MDHEN and CDR2 is SYDVKM. The CDR3: CASKPTGNSYEQYF. CDR3 DNA: TGTGCCAGCAAACCTACAGGGAACTCCTACGAGCAGTACTTC.

This rearrangement joins TRBV2 to TRBJ2-1; 14 nucleotides align to TRBD2. CDR3 length: 14 residues. Germline assignment: CDR1 SNHLY and CDR2 FYNNEI. Trimming removed 8 bases from V and 7 bases from J; junction bases left unmatched: 4. The CDR3 nucleotides read TGTGCCAGCGCGGGACTAGCGGGAGTGAATGAGCAGTTCTTC. Protein: CASAGLAGVNEQFF.

V usage is TRBV27 and J usage is TRBJ2-1; 7 bases fit TRBD2. The CDR3 runs 16 residues. After removal of 0 bases from V and 9 bases from J, the junction contained 11 bases not matched to a gene. Germline values: CDR1 MNHEY, CDR2 SMNVEV (reference sequence). The CDR3 loop reads CASSLSSGGSGLEQFF. CDR3 nucleotide sequence: TGTGCCAGCAGTTTATCTTCGGGCGGGAGCGGCCTTGAGCAGTTCTTC.

Points on this clone: Different DNA sequences within this sample yield the same CDR3. The chain joins TRBV5-4 to TRBJ1-1, with D perhaps matching TRBD1 (6 bases). The germline V gene encodes CDR1 SGHNT and CDR2 YYREEE (reference sequence). V gave up 0 bases and J gave up 0 bases, with 9 bases separating them. The CDR3 runs to 15 residues. The CDR3 DNA reads TGTGCCAGCAGCTTGGTTGGGGGCATGAACACTGAAGCTTTCTTT. Amino acids: CASSLVGGMNTEAFF.

This clone showed up just a few times. The chain couples TRBV2 to TRBJ2-1, with D perhaps matching TRBD2 (6 bases). Germline V gene sequence: CDR1 SNHLY, CDR2 FYNNEI. CDR3 size: 15 residues. V was clipped by 6 bases and J by 3 bases, with 15 bases between them. CDR3 in amino acids: CASSLLAPHYNEQFF. The CDR3 nucleotides read TGTGCCAGCAGCCTTCTAGCGCCCCACTACAATGAGCAGTTCTTC.

The chain couples TRBV2 to TRBJ1-3; TRBD1 matches at 9 bases. The ends lost 4 bases at V and 9 bases at J; junction bases unmatched: 10. CDR3 length equals 15 residues. Per germline, CDR1 SNHLY and CDR2 FYNNEI. The CDR3 loop is CASSGTGVPRGTIYF. The DNA of the CDR3 is TGTGCCAGCAGTGGGACAGGGGTGCCCAGAGGCACCATATATTTT.

Comment on this clone: Relative to the germline gene, one junction end is altered; a read error may explain this. The chain couples TRBV5-1 to TRBJ2-5; possible D gene TRBD1, 6 bases. CDR3 length: 15 residues. Per germline, CDR1 SGHRS and CDR2 YFSETQ. The chain's CDR3 is CASSVRSGDQETQYF. The DNA of the CDR3 is TGCGCCAGCAGCGTAAGGTCAGGGGACCAGGAGACCCAGTACTTC. The whole variable domain, filled in from reference TRBV5-1 and TRBJ2-5, reads KAGVTQTPRYLIKTRGQQVTLSCSPISGHRSVSWYQQTPGQGLQFLFEYFSETQRNKGNFPGRFSGRQFSNSRSEMNVSTLELGDSALYLCASSVRSGDQETQYFGPGTRLLVL.

This chain links TRBV5-4 with TRBJ1-4; D perhaps matches TRBD1 (5 bases). The CDR3 spans 15 residues. CDR1 and CDR2 (germline): SGHNT, YYREEE (reference sequence). Trimming cost V 1 base and J 0 bases, with 7 bases left between them. CDR3 residues: CASSLKTATNEKLFF. In DNA form, the CDR3 reads TGTGCCAGCAGCTTGAAGACAGCAACTAATGAAAAACTGTTTTTT.

This sequence joins TRBV29-1 and TRBJ1-2, with D possibly being TRBD1 (5 bases). The CDR3 consists of 13 residues. V gave up 5 bases and J gave up 2 bases, with 12 bases separating them. From germline, CDR1 is SQVTM and CDR2 ANQGSEA. The DNA for the CDR3 is TGCAGCGTTTCAGGGTTAATGAACTATGGCTACACCTTC. Protein sequence: CSVSGLMNYGYTF.

The chain is built from TRBV21-1 and TRBJ2-3; the table's D call, TRBD2, has no DNA check behind it. TRBV21-1 is a known pseudogene. The CDR3 length is 17 residues. CDR3 sequence reads: CASSKKVPERVTDTQYF. The CDR3 DNA follows: TGTGCCAGCAGCAAAAAGGTCCCCGAGAGGGTCACAGATACGCAGTATTTT.

The chain joins TRBV4-3 to TRBJ2-3, with TRBD2 matching 8 bases. CDR1 and CDR2 (germline): LGHNA, YSLEER. Unmatched junction bases numbered 11, after V lost 0 bases and J lost 6 bases. This CDR3 is 17 amino acids long. The CDR3 reads CASSQDTRSGSRDTQYF. The CDR3 region has the DNA TGCGCCAGCAGCCAAGATACTCGAAGCGGGAGTAGGGATACGCAGTATTTT.

This chain joins TRBV27 and TRBJ2-1; D gene unclear. This CDR3 has 14 residues. V shed 4 bases and J shed 7 bases, with 14 bases lying between them. The germline V gene has CDR1 MNHEY and CDR2 SMNVEV (reference sequence). CDR3 loop: CASSYRGRQNEQFF. CDR3 bases: TGTGCCAGCAGTTATCGTGGCAGGCAGAATGAGCAGTTCTTC.

In this sample, this clone turned up once. The gene calls are TRBV7-2 and TRBJ1-1; a possible D gene is TRBD1 (5 bases). The V and J ends lost 7 bases and 1 base respectively, with 19 bases between them. CDR3 size: 16 residues. Germline CDR1 and CDR2: SGHTA and FQGNSA. CDR3 loop: CASIRTKGSGNTEAFF. For the CDR3, the DNA is TGTGCCAGCATCCGGACAAAGGGGTCGGGGAACACTGAAGCTTTCTTT.

The chain is built from TRBV11-2 and TRBJ2-1, with 7 positions matching TRBD1. The CDR3 extends over 19 amino acids. The junction had 16 bases not matched to a gene; V was cut back by 4 bases and J by 1 base. CDR1 and CDR2 from the germline V gene are SGHAT and FQNNGV. CDR3 nucleotides: TGTGCCAGCAGCTACGAAAAGAGCTCAGGGGGTTTTTCCTACAATGAGCAGTTCTTC. Its protein is CASSYEKSSGGFSYNEQFF.

V usage is TRBV10-1 and J usage is TRBJ2-7; D remains unclear. CDR1 is WNHNN and CDR2 is SYGVQD in the germline V gene (reference sequence). The V gene lost 3 bases and the J gene lost 0 bases, with 9 bases spanning the gap. The CDR3 has 14 amino acids. In DNA, the CDR3 is TGCGCCAGCAGTGATCCGGTCTCCTCCTACGAGCAGTACTTC. Amino acid sequence: CASSDPVSSYEQYF.

The V call is TRBV11-1, the J call TRBJ1-2, with 8 bases fitting TRBD1. The CDR3 sequence is 15 residues long. Germline CDR1 is SGHAT and CDR2 is FQDESV (reference sequence). J was trimmed by 6 bases and V by 1 base; bases with no gene match: 7. DNA for the CDR3: TGTGCCAGCAGCTTAGGACGGACAGGGACCAATGGCTACACCTTC. It encodes CASSLGRTGTNGYTF. Filled out from reference TRBV11-1 and TRBJ1-2, the complete variable domain reads EAEVAQSPRYKITEKSQAVAFWCDPISGHATLYWYRQILGQGPELLVQFQDESVVDDSQLPKDRFSAERLKGVDSTLKIQPAELGDSAMYLCASSLGRTGTNGYTFGSGTRLTVV.

This chain uses TRBV11-2 with TRBJ2-7; a possible D gene is TRBD2 (5 bases). This CDR3 is built from 16 residues. In germline, CDR1 is SGHAT, CDR2 FQNNGV. V gave up 6 bases and J gave up 0 bases, with 18 bases separating them. CDR3 protein: CASRRLSGTSSYEQYF. CDR3 bases: TGTGCCAGCAGGAGATTGAGCGGAACTAGCTCCTACGAGCAGTACTTC.

CDR3 sequence (DNA): TGTGCCTGGTCCTCAGGTGGACAGGACTATGGCTACACCTTC. Translated, it gives CAWSSGGQDYGYTF. This rearrangement joins TRBV30 to TRBJ1-2; 7 positions match TRBD1. The CDR3 covers 14 residues. The junction had 9 bases not matched to a gene; V was cut back by 5 bases and J by 3 bases. Germline loops: CDR1 GTSNPN, CDR2 SVGIG (reference sequence).

The chain carries TRBV30 and TRBJ2-1, with a weak D call TRBD2 (6 bases). CDR3 length equals 17 residues. Trimming shortened V by 0 bases and J by 0 bases, and 15 bases separated the two germline ends. CDR1 GTSNPN and CDR2 SVGIG come from the germline V gene (reference sequence). The CDR3, as DNA: TGTGCCTGGAGTGTGCCGGGAGCGATGGCCTCCTACAATGAGCAGTTCTTC. Amino acid sequence: CAWSVPGAMASYNEQFF.

DNA of the CDR3: TGTGCCAGCAGCTTAGACAGCTATGGCTACACCTTC. This translates into CASSLDSYGYTF. V and J are TRBV7-8 and TRBJ1-2; no firm D call. V lost 1 base, J lost 4 bases, and 4 bases lay in between. The CDR3 loop spans 12 amino acids. CDR1 and CDR2 (germline): SGHVS, FQNEAQ.